The present T cell receptor (beta chain) was sequenced within a study of blood T cell repertoires in COVID-19. Turning to the study itself: The United States, Italy and Spain were the sources of the acute and convalescent COVID-19 samples.

Individuals drawn from 24 US areas were about 18 to 95 years old. Symptom resolution, clearance, or two negative PCRs marked the recovered donors of Cohort 3. Only in-frame clones appear in the TCRdb table, and some are missing; sequencing was by immunoSEQ multiplex PCR. The sample lists roughly 280,000 clones, about 88% occurring once. The CDR3 consists of 14 residues. Germline V gene data show CDR1 as LGHDT and CDR2 as YNNKEL (reference sequence). V was trimmed by 4 bases and J by 0 bases, leaving 7 bases between them. Sequencing was carried out using PBMCs or T cells enriched from blood (not recorded which). J is TRBJ1-3 and V is TRBV3-1 (or the pseudogene TRBV3-2); D is unresolved. This sequence originates from a woman aged 50 to 60 who had recovered from COVID-19. CDR3 coding DNA: TGTGCCAGCAGCCCCCGGGACTCTGGAAACACCATATATTTT. It specifies CASSPRDSGNTIYF.